A selection of T cell receptor beta chains follows, all from one sample in a study of blood T cell repertoires in COVID-19. Only in-frame clones appear in the TCRdb table, and some are missing; sequencing was by immunoSEQ multiplex PCR. The data show about 230,000 clones, just under 90% seen once. The sequencing sample was made of PBMCs or T cells enriched from blood (not recorded which). These receptors were collected from a woman aged 30 to 39 with acute COVID-19. CDR3s include the opening cysteine and the closing phenylalanine or tryptophan. Each record gives: J gene, V gene, D gene, clone size, CDR3 protein, CDR3 DNA. The D gene is left open where the match is weak. Clone size appears in some rows only: once, few, many, or a class for an expanded clone.

j_call: TRBJ2-7; v_call: TRBV5-1; d_call: -; clone_size: -; cdr3_aa: CASSFDAATGEQYF; cdr3_nt: TGCGCCAGCAGCTTTGATGCGGCAACGGGGGAGCAGTACTTC
j_call: TRBJ1-3; v_call: TRBV11-2; d_call: TRBD1; clone_size: -; cdr3_aa: CASSLRRLGRGRPGNTIYF; cdr3_nt: TGTGCCAGCAGCTTAAGACGTTTGGGCAGGGGGCGTCCTGGGAACACCATATATTTT
j_call: TRBJ2-1; v_call: TRBV2; d_call: TRBD1; clone_size: -; cdr3_aa: CASRVDRVPYNEQFF; cdr3_nt: TGTGCCAGCAGGGTGGACAGGGTGCCCTACAATGAGCAGTTCTTC
j_call: TRBJ1-3; v_call: TRBV11-2; d_call: -; clone_size: -; cdr3_aa: CASSLGSSGNTIYF; cdr3_nt: TGTGCCAGCAGCTTAGGGAGCTCTGGAAACACCATATATTTT
j_call: TRBJ2-7; v_call: TRBV7-8; d_call: -; clone_size: -; cdr3_aa: CASSFFLMYEQYF; cdr3_nt: TGTGCCAGCAGCTTTTTCCTAATGTACGAGCAGTACTTC
j_call: TRBJ1-1; v_call: TRBV9; d_call: TRBD1; clone_size: once; cdr3_aa: CASGQGNTEAFF; cdr3_nt: TGTGCCAGCGGACAGGGAAACACTGAAGCTTTCTTT
j_call: TRBJ2-2; v_call: TRBV5-1; d_call: -; clone_size: -; cdr3_aa: CASSLIASNTGELFF; cdr3_nt: TGCGCCAGCAGCTTGATAGCCTCGAACACCGGGGAGCTGTTTTTT
j_call: TRBJ2-3; v_call: TRBV6-4; d_call: -; clone_size: -; cdr3_aa: CASSDSNTPHTQYF; cdr3_nt: TGTGCCAGCAGTGACTCGAACACACCACATACGCAGTATTTT
j_call: TRBJ1-5; v_call: TRBV6-2/TRBV6-3; d_call: TRBD1; clone_size: -; cdr3_aa: CASSYHNKQGSNNQPQHF; cdr3_nt: TGTGCCAGCAGTTACCACAATAAACAGGGGTCTAACAATCAGCCCCAGCATTTT
j_call: TRBJ1-1; v_call: TRBV27; d_call: -; clone_size: -; cdr3_aa: CASSFRGLEAFF; cdr3_nt: TGTGCCAGCAGTTTCCGCGGCCTTGAAGCTTTCTTT
j_call: TRBJ2-1; v_call: TRBV2; d_call: -; clone_size: -; cdr3_aa: CASRVRDEQFF; cdr3_nt: TGTGCCAGCCGGGTGCGGGATGAGCAGTTCTTC
j_call: TRBJ1-2; v_call: TRBV6-2/TRBV6-3; d_call: -; clone_size: -; cdr3_aa: CASSFGGAEYNYGYTF; cdr3_nt: TGTGCCAGCAGCTTCGGGGGGGCAGAGTATAACTATGGCTACACCTTC
j_call: TRBJ2-1; v_call: TRBV24-1; d_call: TRBD1; clone_size: -; cdr3_aa: CATSEVLGTGGDLSNEQFF; cdr3_nt: TGTGCCACCAGTGAAGTTTTGGGGACAGGGGGCGATTTATCCAATGAGCAGTTCTTC
j_call: TRBJ1-2; v_call: TRBV18; d_call: TRBD1; clone_size: -; cdr3_aa: CASSPTGGAEGYTF; cdr3_nt: TGTGCCAGCTCGCCGACAGGGGGCGCAGAAGGCTACACCTTC
j_call: TRBJ2-7; v_call: TRBV27; d_call: TRBD1; clone_size: -; cdr3_aa: CASSRGQGAKYEQYF; cdr3_nt: TGTGCCAGCAGCCGGGGACAGGGGGCTAAGTACGAGCAGTACTTC
j_call: TRBJ1-3; v_call: TRBV3-1/TRBV3-2; d_call: -; clone_size: -; cdr3_aa: CASSQDPHPPYPSSGNTIYF; cdr3_nt: TGTGCCAGCAGCCAAGACCCCCACCCACCTTACCCGAGCTCTGGAAACACCATATATTTT